Described below is a single T cell receptor beta chain sequence and its context. Its antigen is unidentified. This sample was taken from a study of cytomegalovirus exposure and HLA in healthy donors. Study-wide background: Of 398 genotyped donors, around 84% clustered with self-reported Caucasian donors.

The PCR used 60 Vbeta and 13 Jbeta primers. Clones were sequenced by immunoSEQ multiplex PCR, and TCRdb holds only the in-frame ones, with some missing. In all, the sample yields approximately 110,000 clones. Study-level results: Among CMV-associated TCR beta chains, most appeared HLA-restricted in a later analysis. Available immune exposure information covered CMV serostatus only.

The CDR3 consists of 15 residues. Per the germline V gene, CDR1 is MDHEN and CDR2 is SYDVKM. The V end was cut by 7 bases, the J end by 2 bases, with 15 bases between. In nominal health when sampled, donors likely had unrecorded immune exposures nonetheless. The chain carries TRBV28 and TRBJ1-5; TRBD1 might be the D (5 bases). This TCR came from a man aged 35 to 55 in good health and CMV-seronegative. Sequenced input: PBMCs. This chain's CDR3 is CASIYRGGGNQPQHF. Written as DNA, the CDR3 is TGTGCCAGCATCTACCGCGGGGGGGGCAATCAGCCCCAGCATTTT.